Listed below are T cell receptor beta chains from one sample, sequenced in a study of blood T cell repertoires in COVID-19. Profiling relied on immunoSEQ multiplex PCR, and the TCRdb table lists in-frame clones only, not all of them. The data contain 95,000 to 150,000 clones, around 78% of them singletons. Sequences were obtained from peripheral blood. The receptor set was obtained from a man between 65 and 80 years old with acute or convalescent COVID-19. CDR3s include the opening cysteine and the closing phenylalanine or tryptophan. The order of the fields is D gene, V gene, J gene, clone size, CDR3 protein, CDR3 DNA. A D gene is named only where the DNA matches it firmly. The size of a clone is reported for some rows only, either as once, few or many, or as a class for expanded clones.

TRBD1	TRBV20-1	TRBJ1-2	once	CSASLSGGFYGYTF	TGCAGTGCTAGTTTGTCAGGGGGGTTTTATGGCTACACCTTC
-	TRBV7-3	TRBJ1-1	-	CASSLKGSWGTEAFF	TGTGCCAGCAGCTTAAAGGGGTCGTGGGGTACTGAAGCTTTCTTT
TRBD2	TRBV4-3	TRBJ2-2	-	CASSQVGSGANTGELFF	TGCGCCAGCAGCCAAGTCGGGAGCGGGGCAAACACCGGGGAGCTGTTTTTT
TRBD1	TRBV5-6	TRBJ2-1	-	CASTLWDSDYNEQFF	TGTGCCAGCACCTTGTGGGACAGCGACTACAATGAGCAGTTCTTC
TRBD2	TRBV5-4	TRBJ2-5	once	CASSSAGGGETQYF	TGTGCCAGCAGCTCGGCGGGGGGAGGGGAGACCCAGTACTTC
TRBD1	TRBV5-4	TRBJ1-2	-	CASSVGQGEHTF	TGTGCCAGCAGCGTGGGACAGGGGGAACACACCTTC
TRBD2	TRBV11-2	TRBJ2-1	-	CASSWNGGGNEQFF	TGTGCCAGCAGTTGGAACGGGGGGGGCAATGAGCAGTTCTTC
-	TRBV4-1	TRBJ1-2	-	CASSQDNTIGVKYGYTF	TGCGCCAGCAGCCAAGATAATACTATAGGGGTGAAGTATGGCTACACCTTC
-	TRBV19	TRBJ1-2	-	CASSSQGGYGYTF	TGTGCCAGTAGTAGCCAAGGGGGCTATGGCTACACCTTC
TRBD2	TRBV6-1	TRBJ2-2	-	CASSDRLAGPPTGELFF	TGTGCCAGCAGTGATCGACTAGCGGGGCCCCCCACCGGGGAGCTGTTTTTT
TRBD1	TRBV5-1	TRBJ2-3	-	CASSLEARGLSDTQYF	TGCGCCAGCAGCTTAGAGGCCAGGGGGCTTTCAGATACGCAGTATTTT
TRBD2	TRBV27	TRBJ2-2	-	CASSLISSGGAGELFF	TGTGCCAGCAGTTTAATTTCTAGCGGGGGGGCCGGGGAGCTGTTTTTT
-	TRBV5-8	TRBJ2-5	few	CASSMGWQQETQYF	TGTGCCAGCAGCATGGGATGGCAGCAAGAGACCCAGTACTTC
TRBD1	TRBV3-1/TRBV3-2	TRBJ1-1	-	CASSPLQGQGPLAFF	TGTGCCAGCAGCCCCCTACAGGGACAGGGACCTTTGGCTTTCTTT
-	TRBV27	TRBJ2-1	-	CASNGGQMQYNEQFF	TGTGCCAGCAACGGGGGGCAAATGCAATACAATGAGCAGTTCTTC
-	TRBV5-1	TRBJ2-5	-	CASSPRDQETQYF	TGCGCCAGCAGCCCGCGGGACCAAGAGACCCAGTACTTC
TRBD1	TRBV11-3	TRBJ1-6	-	CASSPLGGQANSPLHF	TGTGCCAGCAGCCCACTAGGTGGACAGGCTAATTCACCCCTCCACTTT
-	TRBV10-3	TRBJ1-3	-	CAISDLSSSGNTIYF	TGTGCCATCAGTGATCTCTCCAGCTCTGGAAACACCATATATTTT
TRBD1	TRBV4-3	TRBJ1-1	-	CASSQLQGPNTEAFF	TGCGCCAGCAGCCAGCTACAGGGGCCGAACACTGAAGCTTTCTTT
-	TRBV6-5	TRBJ1-4	-	CASSLGAPSTNEKLFF	TGTGCCAGCAGTTTGGGGGCTCCTTCAACTAATGAAAAACTGTTTTTT
-	TRBV15	TRBJ2-1	-	CATRATSSYNEQFF	TGTGCCACCAGGGCGACTAGCTCCTACAATGAGCAGTTCTTC
-	TRBV7-2	TRBJ2-2	-	CASSLALAVTGELFF	TGTGCCAGCAGCTTAGCGTTGGCAGTTACCGGGGAGCTGTTTTTT
-	TRBV9	TRBJ2-2	few	CASSAVAKTGELFF	TGTGCCAGCAGCGCGGTAGCAAAGACCGGGGAGCTGTTTTTT
TRBD1	TRBV7-8	TRBJ2-2	-	CASSLGQGDTGELFF	TGTGCCAGCAGCTTAGGGCAGGGGGACACCGGGGAGCTGTTTTTT
TRBD1	TRBV5-4	TRBJ1-1	-	CASSMQGVLRTEAFF	TGTGCCAGCAGCATGCAGGGGGTCCTGAGGACTGAAGCTTTCTTT
-	TRBV19	TRBJ2-5	once	CASSPGGASDVKTQYF	TGTGCCAGTAGTCCCGGCGGGGCCTCCGACGTAAAGACCCAGTACTTC
-	TRBV7-3	TRBJ1-6	-	CASSLMANNSPLHF	TGTGCCAGCAGCTTAATGGCAAATAATTCACCCCTCCACTTT
TRBD1	TRBV11-3	TRBJ2-3	-	CASSPRDREDTQYF	TGTGCCAGCAGCCCTAGGGACAGGGAAGATACGCAGTATTTT
-	TRBV5-1	TRBJ1-5	-	CASSVGGGSNQPQHF	TGCGCCAGCAGCGTGGGAGGAGGGAGCAATCAGCCCCAGCATTTT
TRBD1	TRBV9	TRBJ2-4	-	CASSVQGVGNIQYF	TGTGCCAGCAGCGTACAGGGGGTTGGGAACATTCAGTACTTC
-	TRBV6-2/TRBV6-3	TRBJ1-1	few	CASSYSPGTEAFF	TGTGCCAGCAGTTACTCGCCGGGCACTGAAGCTTTCTTT
-	TRBV7-3	TRBJ1-1	few	CASSLMGLKNTEAFF	TGTGCCAGCAGCCTGATGGGACTTAAGAACACTGAAGCTTTCTTT
TRBD1	TRBV9	TRBJ1-2	-	CASSPRQGAHYGYTF	TGTGCCAGCAGCCCGAGACAGGGGGCTCACTATGGCTACACCTTC
TRBD2	TRBV5-4	TRBJ2-1	-	CASSLGDYHNEQFF	TGTGCCAGCAGCTTGGGGGACTATCACAATGAGCAGTTCTTC
-	TRBV5-5	TRBJ1-4	-	CASSSGITGPGEKLFF	TGTGCCAGCAGCTCGGGGATTACAGGGCCTGGGGAAAAACTGTTTTTT
TRBD1	TRBV6-2/TRBV6-3	TRBJ1-1	-	CASSYSRTGKTEAFF	TGTGCCAGCAGTTACTCAAGGACAGGGAAAACTGAAGCTTTCTTT
-	TRBV6-1	TRBJ1-6	-	CASSEASGVSPLHF	TGTGCCAGCAGTGAAGCTAGCGGGGTATCACCCCTCCACTTT
TRBD1	TRBV7-2	TRBJ2-7	-	CASSPTGQSSYEQYF	TGTGCCAGCAGCCCGACAGGGCAGAGCTCCTACGAGCAGTACTTC
-	TRBV6-2/TRBV6-3	TRBJ2-1	-	CASSYPSYDNEQFF	TGTGCCAGCAGTTACCCGTCTTATGACAATGAGCAGTTCTTC
TRBD2	TRBV9	TRBJ2-1	-	CASSYREVAGGDEQFF	TGTGCCAGCAGTTATAGGGAGGTAGCGGGGGGTGATGAGCAGTTCTTC
-	TRBV7-2	TRBJ2-3	-	CASSLALGTDTQYF	TGTGCCAGCAGCTTAGCCTTAGGCACAGATACGCAGTATTTT
TRBD1	TRBV27	TRBJ1-1	few	CASLDRGGNTEAFF	TGTGCCAGTTTGGACAGGGGTGGGAACACTGAAGCTTTCTTT